This T cell receptor beta chain derives from a study of T cells in Graves' hyperthyroidism and ophthalmopathy. Study-wide background: It was at initial diagnosis, before any treatment, that peripheral blood was collected.

The length of the CDR3 is 15 residues. The V and J ends lost 8 bases and 4 bases respectively, with 17 bases between them. From germline, CDR1 is SNHLY and CDR2 FYNNEI. Using RNA transcripts as the source, TCR beta CDR3 regions were amplified. Using the HTBI primer set, a first-round RT-PCR was run on the TCR CDR3. One entry per CDR3 protein results from TCRdb running MiXCR on the multiplex PCR reads. Among about 290,000 distinct CDR3 sequences, over 15% were seen once, and the ten largest hold around 57%. This clonotype was detected many times. The receptor was isolated from a woman aged 60-75 years with Graves' ophthalmopathy. The genes are TRBV2 and TRBJ1-4; D not certain. Sequencing input: blood. DNA for the CDR3: TGTGCCAGCTTTCGACCCTCCATATATAATGAAAAACTGTTTTTT. Its protein is CASFRPSIYNEKLFF. The full variable domain, its missing parts supplied by reference TRBV2 and TRBJ1-4, is EPEVTQTPSHQVTQMGQEVILRCVPISNHLYFYWYRQILGQKVEFLVSFYNNEISEKSEIFDDQFSVERPDGSNFTLKIRSTKLEDSAMYFCASFRPSIYNEKLFFGSGTQLSVL.